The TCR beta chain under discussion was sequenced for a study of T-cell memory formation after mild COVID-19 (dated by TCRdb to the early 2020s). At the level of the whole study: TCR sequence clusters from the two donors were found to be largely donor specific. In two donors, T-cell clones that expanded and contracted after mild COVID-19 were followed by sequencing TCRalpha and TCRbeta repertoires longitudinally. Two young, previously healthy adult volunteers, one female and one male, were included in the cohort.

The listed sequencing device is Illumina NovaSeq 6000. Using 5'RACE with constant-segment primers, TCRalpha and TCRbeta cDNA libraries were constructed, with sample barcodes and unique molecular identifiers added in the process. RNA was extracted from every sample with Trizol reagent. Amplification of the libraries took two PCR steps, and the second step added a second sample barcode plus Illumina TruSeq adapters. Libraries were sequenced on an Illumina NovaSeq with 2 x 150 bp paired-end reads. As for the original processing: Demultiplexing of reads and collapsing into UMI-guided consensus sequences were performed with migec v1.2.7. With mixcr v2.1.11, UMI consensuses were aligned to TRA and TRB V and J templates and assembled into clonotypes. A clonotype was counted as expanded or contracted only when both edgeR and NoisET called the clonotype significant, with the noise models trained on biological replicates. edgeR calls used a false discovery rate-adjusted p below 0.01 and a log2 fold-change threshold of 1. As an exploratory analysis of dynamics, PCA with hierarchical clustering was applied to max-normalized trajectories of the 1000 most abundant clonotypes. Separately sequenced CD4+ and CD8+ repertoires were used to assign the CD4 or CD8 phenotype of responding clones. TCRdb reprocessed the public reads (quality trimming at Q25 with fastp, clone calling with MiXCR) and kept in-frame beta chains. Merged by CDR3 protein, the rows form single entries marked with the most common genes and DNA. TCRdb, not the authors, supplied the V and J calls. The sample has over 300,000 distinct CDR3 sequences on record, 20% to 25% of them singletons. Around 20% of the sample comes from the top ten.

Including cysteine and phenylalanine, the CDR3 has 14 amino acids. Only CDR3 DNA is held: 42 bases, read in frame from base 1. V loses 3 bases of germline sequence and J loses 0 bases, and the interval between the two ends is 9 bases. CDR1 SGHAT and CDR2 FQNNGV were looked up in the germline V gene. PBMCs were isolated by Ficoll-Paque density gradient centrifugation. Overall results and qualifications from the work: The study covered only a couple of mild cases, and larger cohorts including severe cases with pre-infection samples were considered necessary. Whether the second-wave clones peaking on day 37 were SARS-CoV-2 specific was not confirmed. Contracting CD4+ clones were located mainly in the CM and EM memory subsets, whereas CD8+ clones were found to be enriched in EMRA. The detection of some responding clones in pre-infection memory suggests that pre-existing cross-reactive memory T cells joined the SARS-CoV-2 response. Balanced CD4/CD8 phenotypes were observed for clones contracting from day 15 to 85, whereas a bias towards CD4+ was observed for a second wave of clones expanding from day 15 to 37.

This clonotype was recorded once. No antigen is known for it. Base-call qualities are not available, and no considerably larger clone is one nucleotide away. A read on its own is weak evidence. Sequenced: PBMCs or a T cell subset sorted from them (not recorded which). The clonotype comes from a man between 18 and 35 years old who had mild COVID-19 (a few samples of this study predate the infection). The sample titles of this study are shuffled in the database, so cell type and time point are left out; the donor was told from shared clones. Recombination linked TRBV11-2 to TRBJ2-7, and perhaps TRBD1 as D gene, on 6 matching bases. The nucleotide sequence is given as TGTGCCAGCAGCTTTGAGGGGGTCTCCTACGAGCAGTACTTC. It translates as CASSFEGVSYEQYF.